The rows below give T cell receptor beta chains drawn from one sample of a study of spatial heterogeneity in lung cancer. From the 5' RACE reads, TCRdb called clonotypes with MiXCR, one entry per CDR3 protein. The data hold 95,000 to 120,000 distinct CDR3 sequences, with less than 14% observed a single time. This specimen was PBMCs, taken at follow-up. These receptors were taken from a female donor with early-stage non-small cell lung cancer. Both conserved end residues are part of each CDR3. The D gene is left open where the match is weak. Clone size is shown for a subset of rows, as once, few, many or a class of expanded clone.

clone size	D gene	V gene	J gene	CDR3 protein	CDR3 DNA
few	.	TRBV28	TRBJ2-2	CASSLASLATNTGELFF	TGTGCCAGCAGTTTGGCCAGTCTAGCGACGAACACCGGGGAGCTGTTTTTT
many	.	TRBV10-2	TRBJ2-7	CASKSSGAYEQYF	TGCGCCAGCAAAAGTAGCGGCGCCTACGAGCAGTACTTC
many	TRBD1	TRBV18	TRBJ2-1	CASSPGTGYNEQFF	TGTGCCAGCTCACCCGGGACAGGCTACAATGAGCAGTTCTTC
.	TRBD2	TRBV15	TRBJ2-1	CATSRAGGNNEQFF	TGTGCCACCAGCAGAGCGGGAGGGAATAATGAGCAGTTCTTC
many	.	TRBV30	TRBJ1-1	CACKTGAMNTEAFF	TGTGCGTGTAAGACAGGAGCCATGAACACTGAAGCTTTCTTT
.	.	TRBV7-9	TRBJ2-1	CASSLVGGLADEQFF	TGTGCCAGCAGCTTAGTTGGGGGCTTAGCGGATGAGCAGTTCTTC
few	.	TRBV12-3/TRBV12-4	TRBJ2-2	CASRSARWGDTGELFF	TGTGCCAGCAGATCCGCCCGGTGGGGGGACACCGGGGAGCTGTTTTTT
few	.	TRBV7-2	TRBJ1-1	CASSLNGRLNTEAFF	TGTGCCAGCAGCTTAAATGGTAGGCTGAACACTGAAGCTTTCTTT
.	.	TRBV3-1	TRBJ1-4	CASSGAGTGNEKLFF	TGTGCCAGCAGCGGCGCGGGCACGGGTAATGAAAAACTGTTTTTT
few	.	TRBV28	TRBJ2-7	CASSPYFQGTYEQYF	TGTGCCAGCAGTCCCTACTTCCAAGGGACCTACGAGCAGTACTTC
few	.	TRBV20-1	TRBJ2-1	CSARAGPSAYNEQFF	TGCAGTGCTAGAGCTGGGCCCAGCGCCTACAATGAGCAGTTCTTC
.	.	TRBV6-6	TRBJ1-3	CASSYPQTDSGNTIYF	TGTGCCAGCAGTTACCCTCAGACCGACTCTGGAAACACCATATATTTT
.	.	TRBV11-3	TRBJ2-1	CASSLEKASRPFF	TGTGCCAGCAGCTTAGAGAAGGCAAGTCGGCCGTTCTTC
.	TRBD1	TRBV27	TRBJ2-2	CASSSIDRGRTNGGELFF	TGTGCCAGCAGTTCGATCGACAGGGGGCGGACAAACGGCGGGGAGCTGTTTTTT
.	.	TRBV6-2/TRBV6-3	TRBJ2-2	CASSSFKRSNTGELFF	TGTGCCAGCAGTTCCTTTAAGCGGTCGAACACCGGGGAGCTGTTTTTT
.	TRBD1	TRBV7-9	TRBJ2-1	CASRARGSSYNEQFF	TGTGCCAGCAGGGCCAGGGGGAGCTCCTACAATGAGCAGTTCTTC
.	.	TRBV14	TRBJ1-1	CASSPFGGLWNTEAFF	TGTGCCAGCAGCCCCTTTGGAGGACTTTGGAACACTGAAGCTTTCTTT
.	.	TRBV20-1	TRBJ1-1	CSAPAWFSGSEAFF	TGCAGTGCTCCTGCCTGGTTTTCGGGGAGTGAAGCTTTCTTT
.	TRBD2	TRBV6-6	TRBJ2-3	CASSYVAGGGDTQYF	TGTGCCAGCAGTTACGTTGCGGGAGGGGGAGATACGCAGTATTTT
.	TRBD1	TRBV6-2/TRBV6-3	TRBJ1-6	CASRGDRGNSPLHF	TGTGCCAGCAGAGGGGACAGGGGTAATTCACCCCTCCACTTT
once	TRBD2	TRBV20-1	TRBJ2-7	CSAPGVAGVAELYF	TGCAGTGCTCCAGGGGTAGCGGGAGTGGCCGAGCTGTACTTC
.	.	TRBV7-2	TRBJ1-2	CASSEPTKGGGYTF	TGTGCCAGCAGCGAACCAACAAAGGGAGGTGGCTACACCTTC
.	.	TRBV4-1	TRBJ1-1	CASSQDEGRTEAFF	TGCGCCAGCAGCCAAGATGAAGGGCGGACTGAAGCTTTCTTT
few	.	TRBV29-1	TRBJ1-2	CSVDSSHYGYTF	TGCAGCGTTGACAGCTCCCACTATGGCTACACCTTC
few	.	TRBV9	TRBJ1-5	CASSVVSNQPQHF	TGTGCCAGCAGCGTAGTAAGCAATCAGCCCCAGCATTTT
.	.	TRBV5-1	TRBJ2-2	CASSPTSLAGELFF	TGCGCCAGCAGCCCTACTAGCCTTGCCGGGGAGCTGTTTTTT
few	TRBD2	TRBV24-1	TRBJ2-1	CATSESSGSWHEQFF	TGTGCCACCAGTGAATCTAGCGGGAGTTGGCATGAGCAGTTCTTC
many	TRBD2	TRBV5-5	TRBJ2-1	CASSLASGNEQFF	TGTGCCAGCAGCTTGGCTAGCGGTAATGAGCAGTTCTTC
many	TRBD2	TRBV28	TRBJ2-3	CASSLLGLAGADTQYF	TGTGCCAGCAGTTTATTAGGTCTAGCGGGAGCAGATACGCAGTATTTT
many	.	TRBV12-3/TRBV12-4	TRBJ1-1	CASSLGLLNTEAFF	TGTGCCAGCAGTTTGGGACTTCTGAACACTGAAGCTTTCTTT
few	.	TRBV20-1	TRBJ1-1	CSASRDLQNTEAFF	TGCAGTGCTAGCCGGGACCTCCAGAACACTGAAGCTTTCTTT
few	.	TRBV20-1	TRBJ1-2	CSVTTGENYGYTF	TGCAGTGTTACTACGGGAGAGAACTATGGCTACACCTTC
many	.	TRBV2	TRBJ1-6	CASYRFVNSPLHF	TGTGCCAGTTACAGATTCGTTAATTCACCCCTCCACTTT